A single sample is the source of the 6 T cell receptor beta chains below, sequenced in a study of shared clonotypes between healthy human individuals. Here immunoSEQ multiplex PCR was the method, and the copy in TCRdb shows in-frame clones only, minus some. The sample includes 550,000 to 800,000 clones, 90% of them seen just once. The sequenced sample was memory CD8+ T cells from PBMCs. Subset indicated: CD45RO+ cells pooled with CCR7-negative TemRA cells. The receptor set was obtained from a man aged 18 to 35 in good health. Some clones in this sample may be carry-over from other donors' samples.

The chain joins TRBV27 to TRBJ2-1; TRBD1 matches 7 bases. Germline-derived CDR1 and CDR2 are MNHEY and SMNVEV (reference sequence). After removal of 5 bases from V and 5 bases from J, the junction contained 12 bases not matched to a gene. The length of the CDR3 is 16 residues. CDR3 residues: CASSLRDRPRDNEQFF. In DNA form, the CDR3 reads TGTGCCAGCAGTCTCAGGGACAGACCTAGAGACAATGAGCAGTTCTTC.

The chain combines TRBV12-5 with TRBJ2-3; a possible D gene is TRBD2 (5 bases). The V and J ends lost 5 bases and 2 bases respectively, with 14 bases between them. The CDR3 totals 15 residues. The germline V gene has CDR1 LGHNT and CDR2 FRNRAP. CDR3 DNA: TGTGCTAGTGGTATGTACGGGGAGTACACAGATACGCAGTATTTT. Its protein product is CASGMYGEYTDTQYF.

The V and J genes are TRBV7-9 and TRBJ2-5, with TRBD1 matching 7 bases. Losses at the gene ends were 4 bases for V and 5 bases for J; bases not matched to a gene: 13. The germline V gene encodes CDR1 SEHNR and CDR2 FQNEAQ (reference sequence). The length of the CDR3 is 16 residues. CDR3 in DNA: TGTGCCAGCAGCTGGCCCCGACAGGGAGAGGGGGAGACCCAGTACTTC. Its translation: CASSWPRQGEGETQYF.

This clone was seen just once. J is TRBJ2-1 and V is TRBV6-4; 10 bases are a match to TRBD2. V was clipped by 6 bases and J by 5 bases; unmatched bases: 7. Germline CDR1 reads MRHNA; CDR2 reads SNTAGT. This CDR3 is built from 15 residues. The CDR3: CASSLASGSHNEQFF. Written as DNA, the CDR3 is TGTGCCAGCAGCCTTGCTAGCGGGAGCCACAATGAGCAGTTCTTC.

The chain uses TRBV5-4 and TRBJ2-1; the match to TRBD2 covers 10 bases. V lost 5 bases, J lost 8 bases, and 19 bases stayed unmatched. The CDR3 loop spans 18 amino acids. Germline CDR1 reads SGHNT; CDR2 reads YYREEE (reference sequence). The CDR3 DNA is TGTGCCAGCAGTTCGGAGGCTAGCGGGAGCCCCGGGGACCATGAGCAGTTCTTC. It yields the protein CASSSEASGSPGDHEQFF. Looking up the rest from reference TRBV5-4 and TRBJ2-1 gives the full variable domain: ETGVTQSPTHLIKTRGQQVTLRCSSQSGHNTVSWYQQALGQGPQFIFQYYREEENGRGNFPPRFSGLQFPNYSSELNVNALELDDSALYLCASSSEASGSPGDHEQFFGPGTRLTVL.

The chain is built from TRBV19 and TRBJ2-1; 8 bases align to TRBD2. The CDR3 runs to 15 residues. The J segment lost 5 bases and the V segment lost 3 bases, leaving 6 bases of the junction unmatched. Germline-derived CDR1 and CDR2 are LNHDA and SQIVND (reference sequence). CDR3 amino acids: CASSISAGGHNEQFF. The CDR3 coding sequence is TGTGCCAGTAGTATTTCGGCGGGAGGCCACAATGAGCAGTTCTTC.